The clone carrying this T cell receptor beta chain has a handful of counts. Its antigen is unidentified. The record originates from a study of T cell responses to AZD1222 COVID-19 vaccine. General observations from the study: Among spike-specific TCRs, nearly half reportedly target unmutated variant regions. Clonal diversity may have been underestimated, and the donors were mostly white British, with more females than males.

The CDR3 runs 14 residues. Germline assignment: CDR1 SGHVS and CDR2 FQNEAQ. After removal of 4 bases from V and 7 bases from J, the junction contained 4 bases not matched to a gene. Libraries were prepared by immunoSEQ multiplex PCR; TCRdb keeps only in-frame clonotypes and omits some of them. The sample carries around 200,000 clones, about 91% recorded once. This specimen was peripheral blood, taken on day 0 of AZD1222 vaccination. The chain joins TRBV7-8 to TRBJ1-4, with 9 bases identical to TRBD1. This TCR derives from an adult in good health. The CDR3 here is CASSSGQGGEKLFF. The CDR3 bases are TGTGCCAGCAGCTCGGGACAGGGAGGTGAAAAACTGTTTTTT.